What follows describes a single T cell receptor beta chain. The V gene's germline CDR1 is SEHNR and CDR2 FQNEAQ (reference sequence). CDR3 length equals 14 residues. V shed 5 bases and J 3 bases; nucleotides not matched to a gene: 5. By flow cytometry, patients selected for sequencing had shown an expansion of CD8+CD57+ cells. The TCR beta profiling, which covered VDJ combination and CDR3 sequence, was carried out using genomic DNA as the template. In TCRdb, the reads were re-called with MiXCR into one record per CDR3 protein. This sample carries approximately 200,000 distinct CDR3 sequences, almost 50% of them seen once, and the ten largest clones take around 20%. The record originates from a study of CD8+CD57+ T cells in acquired aplastic anemia. In the study overall: The DNA of sorted CD4+ and CD8+ cells averaged approximately 2.9 ug.

The chain links TRBV7-9 to TRBJ1-2; TRBD1 agrees at 8 bases. The sequence was collected from a human donor with aplastic anemia. The material sequenced was sorted CD4+, CD8+, or CD8+CD57+ T cells (not recorded which) from PBMCs. CDR3 region: CASSLSTGDYGYTF. As DNA, the CDR3 is TGTGCCAGCAGCCTATCGACAGGGGACTATGGCTACACCTTC.